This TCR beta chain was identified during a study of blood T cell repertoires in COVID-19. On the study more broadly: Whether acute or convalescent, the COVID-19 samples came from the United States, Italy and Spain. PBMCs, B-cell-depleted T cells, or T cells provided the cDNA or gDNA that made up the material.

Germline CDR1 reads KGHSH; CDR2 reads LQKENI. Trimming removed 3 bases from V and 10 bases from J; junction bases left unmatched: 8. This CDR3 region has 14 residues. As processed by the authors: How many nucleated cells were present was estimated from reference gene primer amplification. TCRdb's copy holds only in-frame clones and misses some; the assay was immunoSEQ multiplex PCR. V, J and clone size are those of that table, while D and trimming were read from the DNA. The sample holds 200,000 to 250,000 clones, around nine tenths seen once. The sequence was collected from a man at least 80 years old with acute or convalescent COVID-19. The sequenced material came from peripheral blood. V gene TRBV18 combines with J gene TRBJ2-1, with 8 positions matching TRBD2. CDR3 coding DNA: TGTGCCAGCTCACCGGCCGGGAGGGCCTGGGAGCAGTTCTTC. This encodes CASSPAGRAWEQFF. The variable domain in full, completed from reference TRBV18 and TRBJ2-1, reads NAGVMQNPRHLVRRRGQEARLRCSPMKGHSHVYWYRQLPEEGLKFMVYLQKENIIDESGMPKERFSAEFPKEGPSILRIQQVVRGDSAAYFCASSPAGRAWEQFFGPGTRLTVL.